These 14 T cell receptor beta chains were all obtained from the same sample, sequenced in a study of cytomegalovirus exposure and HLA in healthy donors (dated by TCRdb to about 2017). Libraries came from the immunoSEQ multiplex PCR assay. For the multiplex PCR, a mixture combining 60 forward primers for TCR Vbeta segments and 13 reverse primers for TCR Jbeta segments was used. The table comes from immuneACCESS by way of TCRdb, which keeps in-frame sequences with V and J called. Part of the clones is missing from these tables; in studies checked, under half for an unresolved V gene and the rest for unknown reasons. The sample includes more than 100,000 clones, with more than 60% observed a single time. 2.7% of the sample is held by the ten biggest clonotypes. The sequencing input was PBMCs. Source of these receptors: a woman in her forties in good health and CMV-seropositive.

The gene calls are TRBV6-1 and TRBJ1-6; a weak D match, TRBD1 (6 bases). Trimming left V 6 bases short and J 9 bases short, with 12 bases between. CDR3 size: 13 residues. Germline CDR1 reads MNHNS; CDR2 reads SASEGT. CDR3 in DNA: TGTGCCAGCAGACCACCCAGGGGTTCACCCCTCCACTTT. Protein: CASRPPRGSPLHF.

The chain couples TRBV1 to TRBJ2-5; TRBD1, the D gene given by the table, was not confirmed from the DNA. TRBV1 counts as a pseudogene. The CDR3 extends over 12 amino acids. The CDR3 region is CTSSQQKETQYF. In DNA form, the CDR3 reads TGCACCAGCAGCCAACAAAAAGAGACCCAGTACTTC.

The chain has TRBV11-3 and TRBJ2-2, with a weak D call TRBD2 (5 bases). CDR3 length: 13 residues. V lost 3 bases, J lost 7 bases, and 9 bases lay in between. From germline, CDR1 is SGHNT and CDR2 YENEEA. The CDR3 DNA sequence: TGTGCCAGCAGCTTCACCGGGGACGGGGAGCTGTTTTTT. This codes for CASSFTGDGELFF.

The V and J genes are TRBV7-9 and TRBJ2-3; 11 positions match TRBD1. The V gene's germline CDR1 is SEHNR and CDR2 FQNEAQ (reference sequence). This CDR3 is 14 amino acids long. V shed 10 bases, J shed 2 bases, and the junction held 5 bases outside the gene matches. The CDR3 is CATPGQGVTDTQYF. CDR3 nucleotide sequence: TGTGCCACACCGGGACAGGGGGTCACAGATACGCAGTATTTT.

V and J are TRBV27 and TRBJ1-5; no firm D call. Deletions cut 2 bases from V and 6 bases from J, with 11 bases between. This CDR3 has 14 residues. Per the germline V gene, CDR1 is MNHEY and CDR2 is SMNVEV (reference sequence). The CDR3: CASSLGGSTQPQHF. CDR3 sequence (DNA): TGTGCCAGCAGTTTAGGAGGGTCCACTCAGCCCCAGCATTTT.

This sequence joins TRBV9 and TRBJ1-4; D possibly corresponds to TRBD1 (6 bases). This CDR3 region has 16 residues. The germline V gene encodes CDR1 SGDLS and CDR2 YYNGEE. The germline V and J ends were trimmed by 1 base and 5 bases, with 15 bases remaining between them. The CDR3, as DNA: TGTGCCAGCAGCGTATCATCAGGGCAGGGGAATGAAAAACTGTTTTTT. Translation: CASSVSSGQGNEKLFF. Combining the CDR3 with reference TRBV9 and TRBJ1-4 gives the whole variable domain DSGVTQTPKHLITATGQRVTLRCSPRSGDLSVYWYQQSLDQGLQFLIQYYNGEERAKGNILERFSAQQFPDLHSELNLSSLELGDSALYFCASSVSSGQGNEKLFFGSGTQLSVL.

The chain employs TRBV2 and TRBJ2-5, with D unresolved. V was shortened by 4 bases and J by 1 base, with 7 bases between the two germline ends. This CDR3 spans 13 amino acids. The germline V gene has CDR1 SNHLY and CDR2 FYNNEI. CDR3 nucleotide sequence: TGTGCCAGCAGTGGCGACACCCAAGAGACCCAGTACTTC. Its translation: CASSGDTQETQYF.

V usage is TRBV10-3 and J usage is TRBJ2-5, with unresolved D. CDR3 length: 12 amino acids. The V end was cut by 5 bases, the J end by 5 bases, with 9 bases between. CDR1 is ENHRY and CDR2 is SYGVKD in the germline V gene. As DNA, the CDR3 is TGTGCCATCAGTCAGGCCAGGGAGACCCAGTACTTC. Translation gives CAISQARETQYF.

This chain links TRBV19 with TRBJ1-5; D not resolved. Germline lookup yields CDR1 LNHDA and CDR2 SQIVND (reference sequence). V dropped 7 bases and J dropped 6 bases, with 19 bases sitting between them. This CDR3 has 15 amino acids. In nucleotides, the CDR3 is TGTGCCAGTATTGGGCCACTAGTTACGGGTCAGCCCCAGCATTTT. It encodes CASIGPLVTGQPQHF.

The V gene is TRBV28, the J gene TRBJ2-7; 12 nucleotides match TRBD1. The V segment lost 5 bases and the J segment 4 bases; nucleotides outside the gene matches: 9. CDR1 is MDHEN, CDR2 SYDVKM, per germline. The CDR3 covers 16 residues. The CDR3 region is CASSVAGTGGQYEQYF. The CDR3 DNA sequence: TGTGCCAGCAGTGTAGCTGGGACAGGGGGCCAATACGAGCAGTACTTC.

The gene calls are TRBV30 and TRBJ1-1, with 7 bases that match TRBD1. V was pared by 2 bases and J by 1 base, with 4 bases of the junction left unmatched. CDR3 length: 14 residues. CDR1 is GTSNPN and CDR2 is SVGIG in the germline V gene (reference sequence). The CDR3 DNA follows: TGTGCCTGGAGTTCCCGACAGGGGAACACTGAAGCTTTCTTT. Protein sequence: CAWSSRQGNTEAFF.

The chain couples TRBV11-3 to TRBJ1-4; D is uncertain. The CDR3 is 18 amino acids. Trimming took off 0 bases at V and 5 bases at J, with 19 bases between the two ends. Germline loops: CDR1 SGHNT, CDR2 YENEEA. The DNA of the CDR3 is TGTGCCAGCAGCTTAGATCGAGCAGATCTGCTAGTCAATGAAAAACTGTTTTTT. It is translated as CASSLDRADLLVNEKLFF.

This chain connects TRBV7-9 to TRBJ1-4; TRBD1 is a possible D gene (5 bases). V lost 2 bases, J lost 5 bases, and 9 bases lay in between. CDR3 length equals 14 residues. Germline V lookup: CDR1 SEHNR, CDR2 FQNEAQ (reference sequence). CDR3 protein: CASSLYRGNEKLFF. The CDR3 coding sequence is TGTGCCAGCAGCTTATACCGGGGGAATGAAAAACTGTTTTTT.

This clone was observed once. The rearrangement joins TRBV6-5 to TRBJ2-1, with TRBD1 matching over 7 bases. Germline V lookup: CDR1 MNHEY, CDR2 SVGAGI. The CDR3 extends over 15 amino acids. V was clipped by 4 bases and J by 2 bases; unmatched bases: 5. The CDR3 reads CASSSRQGAYNEQFF. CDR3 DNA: TGTGCCAGCAGTTCACGACAGGGAGCCTACAATGAGCAGTTCTTC.